The clone carrying this T cell receptor beta chain was seen only a few times. MiXCR was run by TCRdb on the 5' RACE reads, yielding one entry per CDR3 protein. The data show over 95,000 distinct CDR3 sequences, roughly 15% seen once. The sample originates from a study of early T cells in non-severe SARS-CoV-2 infection. The V gene lost 0 bases and the J gene lost 0 bases, with 13 bases spanning the gap. The germline gives CDR1 LGHNA, CDR2 YSLEER. The CDR3 extends over 17 amino acids. The sample consisted of whole blood. The chain couples TRBV4-3 to TRBJ2-3; D is perhaps TRBD2 (6 bases). The TCR originated in an adult who was a healthcare worker with PCR-confirmed SARS-CoV-2 infection or an uninfected control (not recorded which). CDR3 sequence: CASSQDIAGTSTDTQYF. CDR3 DNA: TGCGCCAGCAGCCAAGATATCGCGGGAACTAGCACAGATACGCAGTATTTT.